Below, one T cell receptor beta chain is given with its context. This specimen belongs to a study of blood T cell repertoires in COVID-19. Study context: From the United States, Italy and Spain came samples of acute and convalescent COVID-19. The cDNA or gDNA used as material had been derived from T cells, B-cell-depleted T cells, or PBMCs.

Per the original methods: The assay estimated nucleated cells by amplifying reference gene primers. The data were produced by immunoSEQ multiplex PCR, yet TCRdb's version contains in-frame clones alone and is incomplete. That table gives V, J and clone size, and the DNA gave D and trimming. This table holds 200,000 to 300,000 clones, 87% found once. There are 14 residues in the CDR3. The germline V gene encodes CDR1 MNHEY and CDR2 SMNVEV (reference sequence). After removal of 5 bases from V and 6 bases from J, the junction contained 7 bases not matched to a gene. Material: peripheral blood. This chain joins TRBV27 and TRBJ2-7; TRBD1 matches 10 bases. The origin of this receptor is a woman aged 50 to 60 with acute or convalescent COVID-19. The chain's CDR3 is CASSPGQGFSEQYF. CDR3 sequence (DNA): TGTGCCAGCAGTCCGGGACAGGGGTTCTCCGAGCAGTACTTC.